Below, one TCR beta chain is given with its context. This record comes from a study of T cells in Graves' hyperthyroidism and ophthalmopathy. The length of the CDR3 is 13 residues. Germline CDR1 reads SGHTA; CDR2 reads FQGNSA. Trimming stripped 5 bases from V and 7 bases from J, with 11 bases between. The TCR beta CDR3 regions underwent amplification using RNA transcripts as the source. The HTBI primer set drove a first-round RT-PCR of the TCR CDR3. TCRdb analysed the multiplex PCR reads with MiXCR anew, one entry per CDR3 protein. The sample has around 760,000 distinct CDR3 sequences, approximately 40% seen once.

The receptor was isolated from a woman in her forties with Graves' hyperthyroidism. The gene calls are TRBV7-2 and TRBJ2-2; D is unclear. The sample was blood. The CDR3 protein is CASSPPAGGELFF. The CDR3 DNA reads TGTGCCAGCAGCCCCCCCGCTGGCGGGGAGCTGTTTTTT.